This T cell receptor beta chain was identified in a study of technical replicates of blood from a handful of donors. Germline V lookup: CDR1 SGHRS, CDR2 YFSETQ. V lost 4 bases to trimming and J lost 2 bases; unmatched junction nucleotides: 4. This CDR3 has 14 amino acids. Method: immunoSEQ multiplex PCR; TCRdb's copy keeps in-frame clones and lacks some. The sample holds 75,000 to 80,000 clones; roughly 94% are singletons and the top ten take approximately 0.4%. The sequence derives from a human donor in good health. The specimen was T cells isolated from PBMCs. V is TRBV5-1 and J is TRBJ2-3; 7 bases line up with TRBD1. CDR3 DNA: TGCGCCAGCAGCCACGGACAGGTCACAGATACGCAGTATTTT. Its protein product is CASSHGQVTDTQYF.